The clone carrying this T cell receptor (beta chain) is medium-sized (0.01 to 0.1%). Antigen specificity is unknown. The sample comes from a study of HIV-infected patients and healthy controls. Follow-up blood was drawn about 14 weeks, roughly three months, after antiretroviral therapy began. All unsorted peripheral T cells were captured because whole blood was used without fractionation. Findings and caveats of the study: Significantly higher mean Gini indices appeared in HIV-infected repertoires, possibly reflecting oligoclonality. Healthy controls shared more CDR3 sequences between individuals than HIV-infected patients did.

Reverse transcription used around 500 ng RNA and constant-region primers for alpha and beta. Separate chain-specific third strand synthesis with multiplexing indices produced the alpha and beta libraries. Second strand DNA was synthesized using a primer at the SP2 site. Each CDR3 protein is one row after TCRdb ran MiXCR on the 5' RACE reads. The sample holds about 8,600 distinct CDR3 sequences; 8.7% are singletons and the top ten take 22%. This receptor was identified in an adult with HIV infection. Material: blood, obtained during antiretroviral therapy.

The CDR3: CASSDSTDTQYF. The CDR3 bases are TGTGCCAGCAGTGACAGCACAGATACGCAGTATTTT. This chain links TRBV27 with TRBJ2-3, with D uncertain. The ends were cut back, 5 bases at V and 0 bases at J, with 3 bases in the middle. The germline V gene encodes CDR1 MNHEY and CDR2 SMNVEV (reference sequence). CDR3 length: 12 residues.